One and the same sample provided the 2 T cell receptor beta chains below, sequenced in a study of T cell changes during pregnancy in multiple sclerosis. TCRdb's copy holds only in-frame clones and misses some; the assay was immunoSEQ multiplex PCR. This table holds 39,000 or so clones, about 90% found once. The sequencing here drew on CD8+ T cells from peripheral blood mononuclear cells, taken after pregnancy. The source is a female donor with multiple sclerosis, enrolled in a pregnancy study.

DNA of the CDR3: TGTGCCAGCAGGGCGGGACAGGCCTACGAGCAGTACTTC. It yields the protein CASRAGQAYEQYF. This sequence joins TRBV28 and TRBJ2-7, with 8 bases lining up with TRBD1. Trimming at V came to 6 bases and at J to 2 bases, leaving 3 bases not matched to a gene. The CDR3 contains 13 residues. Germline assignment: CDR1 MDHEN and CDR2 SYDVKM.

The rearrangement uses TRBV7-9 and TRBJ1-2; TRBD1 is a possible D gene (6 bases). Germline values: CDR1 SEHNR, CDR2 FQNEAQ (reference sequence). CDR3 length equals 13 residues. Trimming shortened V by 2 bases and J by 4 bases, and 8 bases separated the two germline ends. CDR3 in amino acids: CASSLRQAYGYTF. The CDR3 nucleotides read TGTGCCAGCAGCTTAAGACAGGCCTATGGCTACACCTTC.